Each of the 20 T cell receptor beta chains below was sequenced from the same sample in a study of T cells in women clearing cervical HPV infection. Sequencing used immunoSEQ multiplex PCR; TCRdb keeps in-frame clones, though not all of them. This specimen shows approximately 13,000 clones; the ten leading clones hold around 21%. Sequenced: blood buffy coat. The source of these receptors is a woman aged 18 to 69 with a cervical HPV16 infection that either progressed to CIN3+ or cleared (not recorded which).

Comment on this clone: Read data end 3 residues before the CDR3 end; the end is taken from the germline J gene. The V call is TRBV9, the J call TRBJ2-1; D is possibly TRBD1 (6 bases). Germline values: CDR1 SGDLS, CDR2 YYNGEE. This CDR3 is built from 15 residues. Trimming stripped 0 bases from V and 8 bases from J, with 15 bases between. The CDR3 bases that were read are TGTGCCAGCAGCGTAGCTGGGGGCCCCATCCATGAG. This sequence encodes CASSVAGGPIHE. The entire CDR3 protein is CASSVAGGPIHEQFF.

Note on this clone: The read falls 3 residues short of the CDR3 end, and the missing part is taken from the germline J gene. This sequence joins TRBV18 and TRBJ2-3; a weak D match, TRBD1 (6 bases). Germline values: CDR1 KGHSH, CDR2 LQKENI. The CDR3 contains 12 residues. The CDR3 spells CASSPGQETQYF. Incomplete CDR3 DNA: TGTGCCAGCTCCCCGGGACAAGAGACG.

The CDR3 is CASSILGQGLYNQPQYF. Partial CDR3 DNA: TGTGCCAGTAGTATCCTCGGACAGGGCCTTTACAATCAGCCG. The chain joins TRBV19 to TRBJ2-3; 8 bases line up with TRBD1. The read ends 3 residues shy of where the CDR3 ends; the end is completed using the germline J gene. Germline lookup yields CDR1 LNHDA and CDR2 SQIVND (reference sequence). This CDR3 has 17 residues.

Turning to this clone: The CDR3 extends 3 residues past the end of the read, so its final part is completed from the germline J gene. This sequence joins TRBV27 and TRBJ2-1, with TRBD2 matching over 10 bases. Germline loops: CDR1 MNHEY, CDR2 SMNVEV (reference sequence). The CDR3 has 16 residues. Trimming took 1 base from V and 7 from J; bases not matched to a gene: 7. CDR3 DNA (partial): TGTGCCAGCAGTTTATTTACAGGACTAGCGGAGAATGAG. This encodes CASSLFTGLAENE. The full CDR3 sequence reads CASSLFTGLAENEQFF.

Note on this clone: The CDR3 end lies 3 residues beyond the end of the read and is filled in from the germline J gene. The rearrangement uses TRBV20-1 and TRBJ2-5; 8 bases map to TRBD2. The CDR3 sequence is 14 residues long. The V and J ends lost 3 bases and 5 bases, in that order; junction bases with no gene match: 8. Germline V lookup: CDR1 DFQATT, CDR2 SNEGSKA (reference sequence). CDR3 DNA (partial): TGCAGTGCTAGTTCGGGACTAGTTCGGGAGACC. Protein product: CSASSGLVRET. The full CDR3 reads CSASSGLVRETQYF.

A note on this clone: The read comes to an end 3 residues before the CDR3 does, leaving the germline J gene to fill in the end. The chain recombines TRBV7-9 with TRBJ2-2; D is unclear. The CDR3 sequence is 15 residues long. Trimming pared 0 bases from V and 4 bases from J, leaving 9 bases between. The V gene's germline CDR1 is SEHNR and CDR2 FQNEAQ (reference sequence). The CDR3 DNA, read in part, is TGTGCCAGCAGCTTAGCGCAAGCTAGCACCGGGGAG. It is translated as CASSLAQASTGE. The whole CDR3 region reads CASSLAQASTGELFF.

Comment on this clone: Coverage ceases 3 residues before the CDR3 finishes, and the germline J gene fills in the end. The rearrangement links TRBV20-1 to TRBJ2-3; TRBD1 might be the D (6 bases). This CDR3 spans 13 amino acids. CDR1 and CDR2 from the germline V gene are DFQATT and SNEGSKA (reference sequence). V lost 3 bases and J 4 bases, leaving 11 bases between the germline ends. The CDR3: CSARGTSSDTQYF. Partial CDR3 DNA: TGCAGTGCTAGGGGGACATCTTCAGATACG.

Concerning this clone: Sequencing ends 3 residues short of the CDR3 end; the germline J gene provides the rest. The V and J genes are TRBV5-1 and TRBJ2-1; 9 nucleotides line up with TRBD2. The CDR3 is made up of 15 amino acids. The germline gives CDR1 SGHRS, CDR2 YFSETQ. The junction had 7 bases not matched to a gene; V was cut back by 0 bases and J by 9 bases. CDR3 amino acids: CASSLGGGGATEQFF. The covered CDR3 bases are TGCGCCAGCAGCTTGGGAGGCGGGGGGGCTACTGAG.

As to this clone: Read data end 3 residues before the CDR3 end; the end is taken from the germline J gene. The chain recombines TRBV12-3 or TRBV12-4 with TRBJ1-2, with 10 bases matching TRBD1. V was clipped by 0 bases and J by 7 bases; unmatched bases: 8. This CDR3 is built from 16 residues. The sequenced part of the CDR3 DNA is TGTGCCAGCAGTTTAGCGCTAGGGACAGGGGTTCCTGGC. This sequence encodes CASSLALGTGVPG. The complete CDR3 sequence is CASSLALGTGVPGYTF.

CDR3 residues: CASSEEAATGTEAFF. The covered CDR3 bases are TGCGCCAGCAGCGAGGAAGCGGCTACGGGCACTGAA. V is TRBV5-1 and J is TRBJ1-1; D gene ambiguous. The read stops 3 residues short of the end of the CDR3; the missing end is completed from the germline J gene. The germline V gene encodes CDR1 SGHRS and CDR2 YFSETQ. Trimming shortened V by 4 bases and J by 4 bases, and 17 bases separated the two germline ends. CDR3 length equals 15 residues.

Concerning this clone itself: The read gets to within 3 residues of the CDR3 end, and the germline J gene fills in the rest. The genes are TRBV7-2 and TRBJ1-1; D might be TRBD1 (6 bases). Germline V gene lookup returns CDR1 SGHTA and CDR2 FQGNSA. The CDR3 loop spans 13 amino acids. The CDR3 spells CASRTGLAGEAFF. Incomplete CDR3 DNA: TGTGCCAGCAGGACAGGTCTAGCCGGGGAG.

Details on this clone: Read data end 3 residues before the CDR3 end; the end is taken from the germline J gene. The chain has TRBV5-4 and TRBJ1-2; tentatively, D is TRBD1 (6 bases). The germline V gene encodes CDR1 SGHNT and CDR2 YYREEE (reference sequence). The CDR3 has 15 amino acids. The CDR3 here is CASSLAGQGLEGYTF. The part of the CDR3 DNA that was read is TGTGCCAGCAGCTTGGCCGGTCAGGGGCTGGAAGGC.

The CDR3 reads CASSVLRGYNEQFF. The covered CDR3 bases are TGTGCCAGCAGCGTCTTACGGGGGTACAATGAG. V is TRBV7-9 and J is TRBJ2-1, with D possibly TRBD2 on 6 matching bases. The sequence runs out 3 residues before the end of the CDR3; the remainder is reconstructed from the germline J gene. V was trimmed by 5 bases and J by 4 bases, leaving 12 bases between them. The CDR3 covers 14 residues. The germline V gene encodes CDR1 SEHNR and CDR2 FQNEAQ (reference sequence). Based on the CDR3 plus reference TRBV7-9 and TRBJ2-1, the full variable domain is DTGVSQNPRHKITKRGQNVTFRCDPISEHNRLYWYRQTLGQGPEFLTYFQNEAQLEKSRLLSDRFSAERPKGSFSTLEIQRTEQGDSAMYLCASSVLRGYNEQFFGPGTRLTVL.

This clone registers medium-sized (0.01 to 0.1%) by frequency. Read coverage stops 3 residues before the CDR3 terminus; the germline J gene supplies the remainder. This chain uses TRBV4-1 with TRBJ1-1; 10 nucleotides align to TRBD1. CDR3 size: 15 residues. J lost 6 bases, V lost 2 bases, and 6 bases had no gene match. Per germline, CDR1 MGHRA and CDR2 YSYEKL. The CDR3 loop reads CASSQTGTGVSEAFF. The CDR3 DNA, read in part, is TGCGCCAGCAGCCAAACCGGGACAGGGGTGTCTGAA.

In regard to this clone: The junction departs from germline at one end; a sequencing error may be responsible. The CDR3 end lies 3 residues beyond the end of the read and is filled in from the germline J gene. The chain recombines TRBV10-1 with TRBJ2-2, with TRBD2 as a possible D gene (5 bases). CDR1 WNHNN and CDR2 SYGVQD come from the germline V gene (reference sequence). The CDR3 contains 14 residues. The part of the CDR3 DNA that was read is TGCACCAGCAGTGAAATCGGGGTAGTCGGGGAG. This codes for CTSSEIGVVGE. The whole CDR3 reads CTSSEIGVVGELFF.

In regard to this clone: Coverage ceases 3 residues before the CDR3 finishes, and the germline J gene fills in the end. J is TRBJ1-2 and V is TRBV7-6, with no clear D. This CDR3 is built from 15 residues. Germline-derived CDR1 and CDR2 are SGHVS and FNYEAQ. CDR3 in amino acids: CASSLALADSNDYTF. The sequenced part of the CDR3 DNA is TGTGCCAGCAGCTTAGCACTAGCGGATTCCAATGAC. The full variable domain, rest sourced from reference TRBV7-6 and TRBJ1-2, is GAGVSQSPRYKVTKRGQDVALRCDPISGHVSLYWYRQALGQGPEFLTYFNYEAQQDKSGLPNDRFSAERPEGSISTLTIQRTEQRDSAMYRCASSLALADSNDYTFGSGTRLTVV.

Turning to this clone: The sequenced fragment ends 3 residues before the CDR3 boundary, so the rest is inferred from the germline J gene. This chain connects TRBV20-1 to TRBJ2-7; the match to TRBD1 covers 10 bases. The CDR3 spans 14 residues. Germline CDR1 DFQATT, CDR2 SNEGSKA (reference sequence). Unmatched junction bases numbered 10, after V lost 6 bases and J lost 5 bases. The CDR3 spells CSAPIGTGVHEQYF. Incomplete CDR3 DNA: TGCAGTGCCCCAATAGGGACAGGGGTCCACGAG.

As for this clone: The read ends 3 residues early relative to the CDR3; the germline J gene fills the gap. This sequence joins TRBV29-1 and TRBJ2-4, with a weak D call TRBD2 (6 bases). The CDR3 is 13 residues long. CDR1 and CDR2 from the germline V gene are SQVTM and ANQGSEA. CDR3 bases read: TGCAGCGTTGGGAGAGAGGAGGACTATGGT. This gives the protein CSVGREEDYG. The complete CDR3 sequence is CSVGREEDYGQYF.

Frequency places this clone as medium-sized. The read terminates 3 residues ahead of where the CDR3 ends, so the germline J gene completes it. This chain links TRBV7-8 with TRBJ2-2; perhaps TRBD1 as D (5 bases). CDR3 length: 13 residues. The germline CDR1 and CDR2 sequences are SGHVS and FQNEAQ. V was shortened by 1 base and J by 6 bases, with 6 bases between the two germline ends. Incomplete CDR3 DNA: TGTGCCAGCAGCTTAGACAGGTCCGGGGAG. Protein product: CASSLDRSGE. The entire CDR3 reads CASSLDRSGELFF. The full variable domain, with the rest looked up from reference TRBV7-8 and TRBJ2-2, is GAGVSQSPRYKVAKRGQDVALRCDPISGHVSLFWYQQALGQGPEFLTYFQNEAQLDKSGLPSDRFFAERPEGSVSTLKIQRTQQEDSAVYLCASSLDRSGELFFGEGSRLTVL.

On this clone: The CDR3 end lies 3 residues beyond the end of the read and is filled in from the germline J gene. The chain combines TRBV2 with TRBJ2-4, with 7 bases that match TRBD1. This CDR3 spans 12 amino acids. CDR1 is SNHLY, CDR2 FYNNEI, per germline. The part of the CDR3 DNA that was read is TGTGCCAGCACTCTGAAGGGGGCAGGT. Translation: CASTLKGAG. The full CDR3 protein is CASTLKGAGQYF.